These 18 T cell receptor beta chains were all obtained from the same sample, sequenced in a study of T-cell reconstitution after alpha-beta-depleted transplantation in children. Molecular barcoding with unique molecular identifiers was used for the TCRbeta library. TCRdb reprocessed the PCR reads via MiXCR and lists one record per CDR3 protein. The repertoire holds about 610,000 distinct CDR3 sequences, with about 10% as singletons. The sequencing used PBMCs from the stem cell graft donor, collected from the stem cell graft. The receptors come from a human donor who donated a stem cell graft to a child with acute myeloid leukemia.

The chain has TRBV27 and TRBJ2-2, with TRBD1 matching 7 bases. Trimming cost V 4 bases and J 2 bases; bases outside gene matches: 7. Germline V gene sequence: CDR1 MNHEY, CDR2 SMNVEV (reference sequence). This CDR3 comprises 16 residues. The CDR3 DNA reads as TGTGCCAGCAGTTCTAGACAGGGCCTAAACACCGGGGAGCTGTTTTTT. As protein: CASSSRQGLNTGELFF.

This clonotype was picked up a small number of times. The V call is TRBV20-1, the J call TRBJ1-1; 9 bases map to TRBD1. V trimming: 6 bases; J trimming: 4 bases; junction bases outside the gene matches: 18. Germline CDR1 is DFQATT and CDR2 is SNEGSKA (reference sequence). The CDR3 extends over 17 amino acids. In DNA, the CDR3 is TGCAGTGCACCGAACAGGGGGCGCGCGGTGGGAGCCACTGAAGCTTTCTTT. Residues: CSAPNRGRAVGATEAFF.

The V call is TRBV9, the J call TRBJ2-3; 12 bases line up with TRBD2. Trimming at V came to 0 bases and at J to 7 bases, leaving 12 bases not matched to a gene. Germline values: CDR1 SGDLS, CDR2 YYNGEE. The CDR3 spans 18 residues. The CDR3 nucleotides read TGTGCCAGCAGCGTAGAGGGACCGGGACTAGCGGGTCTAAATACGCAGTATTTT. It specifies CASSVEGPGLAGLNTQYF.

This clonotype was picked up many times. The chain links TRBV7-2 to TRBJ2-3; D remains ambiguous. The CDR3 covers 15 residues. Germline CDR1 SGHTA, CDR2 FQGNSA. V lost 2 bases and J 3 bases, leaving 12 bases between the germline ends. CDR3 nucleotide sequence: TGTGCCAGCAGCTTACTGCGTGGAGCTACAGATACGCAGTATTTT. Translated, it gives CASSLLRGATDTQYF.

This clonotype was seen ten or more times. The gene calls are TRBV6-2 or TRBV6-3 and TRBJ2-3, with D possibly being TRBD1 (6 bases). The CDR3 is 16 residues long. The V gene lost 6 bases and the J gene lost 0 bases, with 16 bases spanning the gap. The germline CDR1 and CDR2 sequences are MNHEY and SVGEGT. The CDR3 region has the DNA TGTGCCAGCAGACAACACAGGGCCACTAGCACAGATACGCAGTATTTT. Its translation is CASRQHRATSTDTQYF.

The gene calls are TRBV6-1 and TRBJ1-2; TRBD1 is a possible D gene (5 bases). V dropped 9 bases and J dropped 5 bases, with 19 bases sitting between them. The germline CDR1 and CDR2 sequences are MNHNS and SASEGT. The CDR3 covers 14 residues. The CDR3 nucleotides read TGTGCCAGTTCCACCTCCGGGGGTGGATATGGCTACACCTTC. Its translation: CASSTSGGGYGYTF.

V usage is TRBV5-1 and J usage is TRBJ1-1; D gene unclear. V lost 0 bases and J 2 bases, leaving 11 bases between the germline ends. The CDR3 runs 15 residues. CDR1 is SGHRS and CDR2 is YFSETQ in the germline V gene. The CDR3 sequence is CASSLAGVTNTEAFF. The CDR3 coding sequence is TGCGCCAGCAGCTTGGCCGGGGTGACAAACACTGAAGCTTTCTTT.

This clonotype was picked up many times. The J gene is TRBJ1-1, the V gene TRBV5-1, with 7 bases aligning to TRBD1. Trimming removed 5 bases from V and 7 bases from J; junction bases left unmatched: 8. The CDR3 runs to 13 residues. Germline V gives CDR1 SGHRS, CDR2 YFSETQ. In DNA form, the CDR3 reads TGCGCCAGCAGTTACAGGGGAGAAGGTGAAGCTTTCTTT. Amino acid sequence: CASSYRGEGEAFF. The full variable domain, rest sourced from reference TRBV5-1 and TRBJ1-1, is KAGVTQTPRYLIKTRGQQVTLSCSPISGHRSVSWYQQTPGQGLQFLFEYFSETQRNKGNFPGRFSGRQFSNSRSEMNVSTLELGDSALYLCASSYRGEGEAFFGQGTRLTVV.

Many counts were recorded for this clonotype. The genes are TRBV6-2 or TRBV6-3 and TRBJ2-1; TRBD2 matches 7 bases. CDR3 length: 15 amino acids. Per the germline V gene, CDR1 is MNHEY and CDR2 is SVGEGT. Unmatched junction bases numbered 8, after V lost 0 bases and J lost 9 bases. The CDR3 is CASSYSKAGRVEQFF. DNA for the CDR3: TGTGCCAGCAGTTACTCGAAAGCGGGAAGGGTTGAGCAGTTCTTC.

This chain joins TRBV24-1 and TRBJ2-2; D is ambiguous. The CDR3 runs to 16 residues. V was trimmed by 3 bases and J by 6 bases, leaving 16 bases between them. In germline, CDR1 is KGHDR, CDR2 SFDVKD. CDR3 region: CATSDAHGKRAGELFF. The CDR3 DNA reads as TGTGCCACCAGTGATGCGCATGGAAAAAGAGCCGGGGAGCTGTTTTTT.

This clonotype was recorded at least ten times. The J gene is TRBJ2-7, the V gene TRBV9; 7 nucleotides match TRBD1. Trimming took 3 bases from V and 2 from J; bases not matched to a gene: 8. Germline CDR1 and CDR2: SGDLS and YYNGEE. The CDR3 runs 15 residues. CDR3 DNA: TGTGCCAGCAGCGCCCAGGGGACAGTAGCCTACGAGCAGTACTTC. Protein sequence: CASSAQGTVAYEQYF.

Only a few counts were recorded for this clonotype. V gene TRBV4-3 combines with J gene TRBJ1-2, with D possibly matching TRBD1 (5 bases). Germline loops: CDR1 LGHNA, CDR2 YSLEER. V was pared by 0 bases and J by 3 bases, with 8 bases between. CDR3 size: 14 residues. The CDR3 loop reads CASSQDQGYYGYTF. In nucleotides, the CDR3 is TGCGCCAGCAGCCAAGACCAGGGATACTATGGCTACACCTTC.

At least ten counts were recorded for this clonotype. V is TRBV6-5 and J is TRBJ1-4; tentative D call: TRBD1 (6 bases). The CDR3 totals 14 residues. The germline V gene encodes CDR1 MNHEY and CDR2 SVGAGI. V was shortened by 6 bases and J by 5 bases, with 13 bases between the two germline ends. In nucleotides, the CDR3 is TGTGCCAGCAGAGGTCGGGGGCGAAATGAAAAACTGTTTTTT. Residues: CASRGRGRNEKLFF.

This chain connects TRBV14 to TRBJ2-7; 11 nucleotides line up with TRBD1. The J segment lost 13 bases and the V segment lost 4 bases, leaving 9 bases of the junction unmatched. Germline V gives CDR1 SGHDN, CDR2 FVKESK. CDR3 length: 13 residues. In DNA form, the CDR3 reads TGTGCCAGCAGCCTCGGACAGGGGGCTTCTGTCTACTTC. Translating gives CASSLGQGASVYF.

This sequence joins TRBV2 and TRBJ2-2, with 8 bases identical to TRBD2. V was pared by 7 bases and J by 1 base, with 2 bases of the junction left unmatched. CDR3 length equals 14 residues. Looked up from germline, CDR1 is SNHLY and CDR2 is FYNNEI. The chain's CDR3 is CASTGGRNTGELFF. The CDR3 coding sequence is TGTGCCAGCACGGGGGGGCGGAACACCGGGGAGCTGTTTTTT. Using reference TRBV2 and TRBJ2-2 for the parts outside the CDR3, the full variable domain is EPEVTQTPSHQVTQMGQEVILRCVPISNHLYFYWYRQILGQKVEFLVSFYNNEISEKSEIFDDQFSVERPDGSNFTLKIRSTKLEDSAMYFCASTGGRNTGELFFGEGSRLTVL.

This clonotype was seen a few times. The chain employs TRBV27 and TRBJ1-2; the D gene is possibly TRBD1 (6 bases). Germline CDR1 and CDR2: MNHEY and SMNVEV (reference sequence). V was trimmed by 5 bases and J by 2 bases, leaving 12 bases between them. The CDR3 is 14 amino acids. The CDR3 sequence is CASSLGGGNYGYTF. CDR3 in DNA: TGTGCCAGCAGTCTCGGAGGGGGGAACTATGGCTACACCTTC.

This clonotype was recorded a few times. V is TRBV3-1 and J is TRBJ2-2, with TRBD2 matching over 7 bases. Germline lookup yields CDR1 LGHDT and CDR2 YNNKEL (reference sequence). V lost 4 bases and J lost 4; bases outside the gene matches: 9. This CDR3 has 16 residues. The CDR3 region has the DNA TGTGCCAGCAGCCCCCTAAGACTAGCCGGCACCGGGGAGCTGTTTTTT. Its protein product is CASSPLRLAGTGELFF.

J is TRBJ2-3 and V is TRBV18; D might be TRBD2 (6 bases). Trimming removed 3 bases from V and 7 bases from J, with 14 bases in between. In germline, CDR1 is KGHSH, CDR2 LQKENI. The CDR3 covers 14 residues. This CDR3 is CASSPPTLAYTQYF. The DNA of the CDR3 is TGTGCCAGCTCACCGCCCACCCTAGCGTATACGCAGTATTTT.